This T cell receptor beta chain was recorded in a study of blood T cells in healthy people across ages (dated by TCRdb to between 2015 and 2017). Describing the broader study: In model experiments, template switching captured roughly one uniquely barcoded TCR beta cDNA molecule for every two T cells. To track age-related changes in TCR beta repertoire diversity, the study relied on deep sequencing normalized with unique cDNA molecular identifiers. Donors were grouped into four age groups: young (average 16 years), middle-aged (roughly 37), aged (over 55) and long-lived (just over 80). Two additional independent replicas of 1 million unique cDNA reads from the same blood draw were analyzed for two donors (one aged 18 to 30 and one aged 80 or older).

The roughly 39 donors, aged 6 to 90 years, were systemically healthy Caucasian individuals from Russia. About 10 milliliters of peripheral blood were collected from each donor into EDTA-treated Vacutainer tubes. Ficoll-Paque density-gradient centrifugation was used to isolate PBMCs, with at least 7 million obtained per sample. Trizol reagent was used to extract total RNA from PBMCs, with at least 6 micrograms per sample. The percentages of naive CD45RAhigh/CD27high T cells were determined by flow cytometry on a PBMC aliquot from every donor. Trimmed from V: 7 bases; trimmed from J: 2 bases; junction bases lacking a gene match: 8. The CDR3 spans 13 residues, from the cysteine through the phenylalanine. This entry keeps only the CDR3 DNA: 39 bases, framed from base 1. The germline V gene encodes CDR1 SQVTM and CDR2 ANQGSEA. What the research found in general, with its limitations: Observed TCR beta diversity per million T cells fell roughly linearly with age, and a significant reduction was already apparent by age around 39. Compared with the aged group, the long-lived group had more naive CD4+ T cells, fewer expanded clones and increased TCR diversity, suggesting age selection. The percentage of naive T cells measured by flow cytometry correlated strongly with observed TCR beta diversity. Because profiling used bulk unsorted PBMCs, naive and antigen-experienced compartments could not be compared conclusively. Because the CMV infection status of the donors was unknown, age-related changes in expanded clonotypes may potentially have been confounded. Estimates of total diversity based on one million sequenced T cells were regarded as lower bounds and as underestimates.

Details on this clonotype: This receptor's antigen is unknown. Per-base quality was not reported, and no clone a single base away is much larger than it.

The library was built by means of 5' RACE. Reads for this sample came from an Illumina HiSeq 2500. A second roughly 6 to 11 cycle PCR used a sample-barcoded 5' primer and a J-beta primer mix. A template-switch 5' adaptor carrying 12 random nucleotides introduced a unique molecular identifier onto each TCR beta cDNA molecule. At least 2.5 million CDR3-containing paired-end reads were obtained from each sample. First-strand cDNA synthesis was performed from all RNA using the Mint cDNA synthesis kit, with priming by a TRBC-specific oligonucleotide. Following uracil-DNA glycosylase treatment, a first 18-cycle PCR with universal primers M1SS and BC2_uni_R was performed on all cDNA. On the authors' methods: Each sample was normalized by randomly selecting 1 million high-quality reads, each carrying a distinct molecular identifier. Reads with shared molecular identifiers were discarded instead of being binned into consensus sequences. CDR3 identification, clonotype clustering and error correction used MiTCR with a Q25 quality threshold and the strictest error-elimination algorithm. A nonparametric unseen species model with Euler transformation was used to estimate a lower bound on total TCR beta diversity. TCRdb reran the public reads through fastp at Q25 and MiXCR, keeping productive beta chains. Rows are combined by CDR3 protein, so each entry shows the most common genes and DNA. In this record, the V and J calls reflect TCRdb's handling and not the investigators' own analysis. Recorded for this sample are over 700,000 distinct CDR3 sequences; about 25% of them occurred a single time. 9.4% of the sample belongs to the ten largest clones.

The data also belong to a second study, concerning T cells of mothers and their children. In that second paper, the authors write: Donors were nine systemically healthy Caucasian individuals: three mothers and their six children. cDNA synthesis consumed the entire amount of extracted RNA, loaded at 1.5 ug RNA in each 15 ul reaction. In the second PCR, sample barcodes and 2-4 random nucleotides were introduced via the M1S primer. Over 8 million TCR beta CDR3 reads came from each mother, compared with some 3 million reads from each child. In both related and unrelated pairs, thymic selection shapes the output of TCR recombination in a similar way, with inherited differences having only a minor effect. Related mother-child pairs always showed normalized repertoire overlap that was slightly higher than in unrelated mother-child pairs, though the difference was never significant. Persistent microchimeric T cell clones were not detected, at a sensitivity of around 99 clones per million clonotypes. To look for features that set related mother-child pairs apart from unrelated individuals, the researchers ran deep NGS to compare the TCR beta repertoires of mothers and children. On average, the children were approximately 11 +/- 4 years old, while the mothers were about 38 +/- 4 years old. After adapter ligation with NEBNext reagents, the libraries were sequenced on Illumina HiSeq 2000 with 100+100 nt paired-end reads. To prevent cross-contamination, the mother and child libraries were prepared one month apart and sequenced in separate runs. For each donor, somewhere between about 450,000 and 2,100,000 distinct TCR beta clonotypes were identified. Naive TCR beta clonotypes were estimated from low-frequency clonotypes matched to each donor's FACS-determined naive share, without sorting.

The rearrangement combines TRBV29-1 with TRBJ2-7, and TRBD2 matches 7 of the central bases. The receptor was derived from a boy between 5 and 17 years old in good health. Sequencing was done on a sample of blood. CDR3 protein: CSALGGTPYEQYF. The DNA is as follows: TGCAGCGCCCTGGGGGGGACCCCCTACGAGCAGTACTTC.